A single sample gave rise to the 7 T cell receptor beta chains below, sequenced in a study of cytomegalovirus exposure and HLA in healthy donors. PCR used 60 Vbeta primers and 13 Jbeta primers. TCRdb keeps only in-frame clones here, not all; method: immunoSEQ multiplex PCR. The sample holds under 70,000 clones, just under 85% seen once. The sequenced sample was PBMCs. These TCRs come from a man aged 45-65 years in good health and CMV-seronegative.

This sequence joins TRBV13 and TRBJ2-3; TRBD2 matches at 15 bases. From germline, CDR1 is PRHDT and CDR2 FYEKMQ (reference sequence). The CDR3 length is 18 residues. Trimming at V came to 4 bases and at J to 6 bases, leaving 11 bases not matched to a gene. Here the CDR3 reads CASSSLGLAGGRADTQYF. CDR3 sequence (DNA): TGTGCCAGCAGCTCGCTCGGACTAGCGGGGGGGCGGGCGGATACGCAGTATTTT.

The chain has TRBV11-2 and TRBJ2-7, with TRBD2 matching over 10 bases. Germline lookup yields CDR1 SGHAT and CDR2 FQNNGV. The CDR3 is made up of 15 amino acids. Trimming at V came to 3 bases and at J to 4 bases, leaving 6 bases not matched to a gene. The DNA for the CDR3 is TGTGCCAGCAGCTTGGGGCTAGCGGGGGTTTACGAGCAGTACTTC. It specifies CASSLGLAGVYEQYF.

The V gene is TRBV7-9, the J gene TRBJ1-1; D uncertain. The germline CDR1 and CDR2 sequences are SEHNR and FQNEAQ (reference sequence). V was trimmed by 1 base and J by 5 bases, leaving 8 bases between them. This CDR3 spans 13 amino acids. CDR3 sequence (DNA): TGTGCCAGCAGCTTAGAGAGTTGGACTGAAGCTTTCTTT. Translation gives CASSLESWTEAFF.

The CDR3 protein is CASSNLGGSGEKLFF. Here the CDR3 DNA reads TGTGCCAGCAGCAATCTAGGCGGGTCAGGTGAAAAACTGTTTTTT. J is TRBJ1-4 and V is TRBV7-9; D call uncertain. V was cut by 5 bases and J by 7 bases, with 17 bases left in between. The germline gives CDR1 SEHNR, CDR2 FQNEAQ (reference sequence). The CDR3 spans 15 residues.

The chain couples TRBV12-5 to TRBJ2-5; 9 bases line up with TRBD2. Germline V gives CDR1 LGHNT, CDR2 FRNRAP. There are 21 residues in the CDR3. The V and J ends lost 0 bases and 0 bases, in that order; junction bases with no gene match: 17. The CDR3 loop is CASGLVLSGGSPTRNQETQYF. Written as DNA, the CDR3 is TGTGCTAGTGGTTTGGTCCTTAGCGGGGGATCTCCTACGCGCAACCAAGAGACCCAGTACTTC.

The gene calls are TRBV29-1 and TRBJ1-1, with a possible D match to TRBD1 (5 bases). Deletions cut 7 bases from V and 0 bases from J, with 21 bases between. From germline, CDR1 is SQVTM and CDR2 ANQGSEA. The CDR3 is made up of 16 amino acids. The CDR3 loop reads CSAAPGSWGVNTEAFF. CDR3 nucleotide sequence: TGCAGCGCAGCCCCCGGGAGTTGGGGGGTGAACACTGAAGCTTTCTTT.

This chain uses TRBV18 with TRBJ2-7; TRBD1 might be the D (6 bases). Germline CDR1 is KGHSH and CDR2 is LQKENI. With 2 bases removed from V and 0 bases from J, the gap between germline ends came to 8 bases. The CDR3 covers 14 residues. CDR3 bases: TGTGCCAGCTCACCAGACAGGAGCTCCTACGAGCAGTACTTC. Amino acid sequence: CASSPDRSSYEQYF. Using reference TRBV18 and TRBJ2-7 for the parts outside the CDR3, the full variable domain is NAGVMQNPRHLVRRRGQEARLRCSPMKGHSHVYWYRQLPEEGLKFMVYLQKENIIDESGMPKERFSAEFPKEGPSILRIQQVVRGDSAAYFCASSPDRSSYEQYFGPGTRLTVT.